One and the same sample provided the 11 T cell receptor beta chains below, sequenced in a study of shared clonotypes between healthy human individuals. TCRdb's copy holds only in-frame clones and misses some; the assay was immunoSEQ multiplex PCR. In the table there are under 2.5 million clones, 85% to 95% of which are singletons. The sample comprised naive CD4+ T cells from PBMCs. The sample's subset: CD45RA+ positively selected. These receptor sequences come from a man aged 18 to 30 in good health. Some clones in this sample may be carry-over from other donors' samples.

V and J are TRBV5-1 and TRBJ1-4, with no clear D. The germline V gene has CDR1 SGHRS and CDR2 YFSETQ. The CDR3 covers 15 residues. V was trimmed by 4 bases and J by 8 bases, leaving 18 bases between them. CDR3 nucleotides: TGCGCCAGCAGCGTCGGTCAGGCCGTACAGGAAAAACTGTTTTTT. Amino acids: CASSVGQAVQEKLFF.

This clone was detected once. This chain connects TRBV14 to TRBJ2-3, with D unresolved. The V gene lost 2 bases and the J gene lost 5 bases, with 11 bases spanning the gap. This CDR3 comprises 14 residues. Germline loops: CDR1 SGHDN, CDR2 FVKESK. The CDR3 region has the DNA TGTGCCAGCAGCCAATCCCCGCGGAGAGATACGCAGTATTTT. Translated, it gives CASSQSPRRDTQYF.

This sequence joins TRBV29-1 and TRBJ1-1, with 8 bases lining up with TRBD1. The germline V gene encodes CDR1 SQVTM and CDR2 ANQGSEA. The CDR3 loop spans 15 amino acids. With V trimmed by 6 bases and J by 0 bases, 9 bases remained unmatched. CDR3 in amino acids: CSVAGTGDMNTEAFF. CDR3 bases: TGCAGCGTCGCCGGGACAGGAGATATGAACACTGAAGCTTTCTTT.

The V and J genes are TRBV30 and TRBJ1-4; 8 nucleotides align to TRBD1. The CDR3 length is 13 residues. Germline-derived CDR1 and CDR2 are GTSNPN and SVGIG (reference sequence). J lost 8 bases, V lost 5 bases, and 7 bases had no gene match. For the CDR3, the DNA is TGTGCCTGGCGGACAGGGATTACAGAAAAACTGTTTTTT. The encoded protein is CAWRTGITEKLFF. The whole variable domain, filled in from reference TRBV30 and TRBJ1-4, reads SQTIHQWPATLVQPVGSPLSLECTVEGTSNPNLYWYRQAAGRGLQLLFYSVGIGQISSEVPQNLSASRPQDRQFILSSKKLLLSDSGFYLCAWRTGITEKLFFGSGTQLSVL.

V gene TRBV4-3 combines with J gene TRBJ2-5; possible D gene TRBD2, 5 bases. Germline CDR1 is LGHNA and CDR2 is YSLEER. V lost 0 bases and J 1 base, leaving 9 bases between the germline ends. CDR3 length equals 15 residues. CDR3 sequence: CASSQEPLAQETQYF. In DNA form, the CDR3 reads TGCGCCAGCAGCCAAGAACCGCTAGCCCAAGAGACCCAGTACTTC.

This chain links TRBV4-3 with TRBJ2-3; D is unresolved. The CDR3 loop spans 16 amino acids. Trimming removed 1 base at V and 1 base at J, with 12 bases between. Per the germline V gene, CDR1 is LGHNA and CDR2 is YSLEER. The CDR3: CASSQAPSRGTDTQYF. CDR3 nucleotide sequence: TGCGCCAGCAGCCAAGCACCATCGAGAGGCACAGATACGCAGTATTTT.

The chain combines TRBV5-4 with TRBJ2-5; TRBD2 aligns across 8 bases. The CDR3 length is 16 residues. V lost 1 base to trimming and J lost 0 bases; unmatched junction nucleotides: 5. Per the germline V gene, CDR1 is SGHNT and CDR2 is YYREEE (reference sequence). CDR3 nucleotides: TGTGCCAGCAGCTTGTCGGCTAGCGGGTACCAAGAGACCCAGTACTTC. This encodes CASSLSASGYQETQYF.

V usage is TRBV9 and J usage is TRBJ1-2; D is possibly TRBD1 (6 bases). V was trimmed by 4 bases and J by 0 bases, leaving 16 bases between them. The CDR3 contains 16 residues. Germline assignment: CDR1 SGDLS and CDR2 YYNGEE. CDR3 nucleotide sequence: TGTGCCAGCAGCCCGAGGGGGAGAGGGCCTAACTATGGCTACACCTTC. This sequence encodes CASSPRGRGPNYGYTF.

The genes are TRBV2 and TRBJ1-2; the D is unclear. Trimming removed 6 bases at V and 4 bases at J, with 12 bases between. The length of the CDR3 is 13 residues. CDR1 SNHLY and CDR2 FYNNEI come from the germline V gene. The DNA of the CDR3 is TGTGCCAGCAGCGAAAAAAGACTCTATGGCTACACCTTC. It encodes CASSEKRLYGYTF.

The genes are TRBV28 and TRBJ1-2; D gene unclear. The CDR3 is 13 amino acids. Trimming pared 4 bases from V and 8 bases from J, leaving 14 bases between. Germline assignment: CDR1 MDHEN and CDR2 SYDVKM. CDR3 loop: CASSSLGTSGYTF. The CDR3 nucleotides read TGTGCCAGCAGTTCCTTGGGCACTTCCGGCTACACCTTC.

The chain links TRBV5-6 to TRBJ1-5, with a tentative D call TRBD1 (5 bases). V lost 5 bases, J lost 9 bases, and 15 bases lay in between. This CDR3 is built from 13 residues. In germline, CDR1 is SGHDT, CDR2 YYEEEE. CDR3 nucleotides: TGTGCCAGCAGGCATTACCGGGGGTCGCCCCAGCATTTT. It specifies CASRHYRGSPQHF.